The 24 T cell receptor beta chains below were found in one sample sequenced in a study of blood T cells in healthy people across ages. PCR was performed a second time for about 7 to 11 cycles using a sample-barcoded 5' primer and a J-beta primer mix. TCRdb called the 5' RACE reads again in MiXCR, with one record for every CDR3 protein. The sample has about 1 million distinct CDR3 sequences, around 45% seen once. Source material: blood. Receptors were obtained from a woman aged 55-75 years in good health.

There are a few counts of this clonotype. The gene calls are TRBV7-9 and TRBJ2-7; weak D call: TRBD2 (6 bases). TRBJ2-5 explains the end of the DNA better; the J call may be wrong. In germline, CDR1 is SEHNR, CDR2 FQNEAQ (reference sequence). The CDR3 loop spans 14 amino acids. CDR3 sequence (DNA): TGTGCCAGCACTCGGATGGCGGGATCGGAGACCCAGTACTTC. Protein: CASTRMAGSETQYF.

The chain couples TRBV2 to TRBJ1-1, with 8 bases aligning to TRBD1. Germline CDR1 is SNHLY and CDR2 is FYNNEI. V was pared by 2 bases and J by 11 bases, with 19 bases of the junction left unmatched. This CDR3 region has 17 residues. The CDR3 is CASSELGQGAIPLTAFF. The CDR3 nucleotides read TGTGCCAGCAGTGAATTGGGTCAGGGGGCCATACCTCTAACGGCTTTCTTT.

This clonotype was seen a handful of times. DNA for the CDR3: TGCGCCAGCAGCTTAACGGCGGGAGGGCGCTACAATGAGCAGTTCTTC. Translating it yields CASSLTAGGRYNEQFF. This chain joins TRBV5-1 and TRBJ2-1; 9 nucleotides agree with TRBD2. The CDR3 contains 16 residues. V lost 2 bases to trimming and J lost 3 bases; unmatched junction nucleotides: 6. Germline V gives CDR1 SGHRS, CDR2 YFSETQ. Drawing the rest from reference TRBV5-1 and TRBJ2-1, the complete variable domain is KAGVTQTPRYLIKTRGQQVTLSCSPISGHRSVSWYQQTPGQGLQFLFEYFSETQRNKGNFPGRFSGRQFSNSRSEMNVSTLELGDSALYLCASSLTAGGRYNEQFFGPGTRLTVL.

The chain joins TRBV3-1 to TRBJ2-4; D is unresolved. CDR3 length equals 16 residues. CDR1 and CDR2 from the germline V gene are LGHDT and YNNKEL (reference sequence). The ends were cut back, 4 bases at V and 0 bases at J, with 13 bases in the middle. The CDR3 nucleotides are TGTGCCAGCAGCCGGTACAGCGAAATAGCCAAAAACATTCAGTACTTC. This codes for CASSRYSEIAKNIQYF.

The CDR3 DNA reads TGTGCCAGCAGCTCTAGCGGGAGGAGGGATACGCAGTATTTT. Its protein product is CASSSSGRRDTQYF. The V and J genes are TRBV7-2 and TRBJ2-3; TRBD2 matches at 11 bases. The CDR3 covers 14 residues. Trimming at V came to 4 bases and at J to 6 bases, leaving 3 bases not matched to a gene. Germline CDR1 is SGHTA and CDR2 is FQGNSA.

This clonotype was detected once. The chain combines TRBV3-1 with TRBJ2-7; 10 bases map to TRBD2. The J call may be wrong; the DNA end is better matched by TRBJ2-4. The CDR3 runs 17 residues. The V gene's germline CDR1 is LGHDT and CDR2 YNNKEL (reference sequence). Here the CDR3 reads CASSQTGTSAPGDIQYF. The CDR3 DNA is TGTGCCAGCAGCCAAACCGGGACTAGCGCCCCTGGGGACATTCAGTACTTC.

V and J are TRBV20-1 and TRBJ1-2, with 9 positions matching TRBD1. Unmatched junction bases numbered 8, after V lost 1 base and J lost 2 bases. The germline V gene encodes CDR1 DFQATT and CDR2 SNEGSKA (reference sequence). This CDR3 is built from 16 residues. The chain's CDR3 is CSARGTGAKKNYGYTF. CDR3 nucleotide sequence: TGCAGTGCTAGAGGGACAGGGGCAAAGAAAAACTATGGCTACACCTTC.

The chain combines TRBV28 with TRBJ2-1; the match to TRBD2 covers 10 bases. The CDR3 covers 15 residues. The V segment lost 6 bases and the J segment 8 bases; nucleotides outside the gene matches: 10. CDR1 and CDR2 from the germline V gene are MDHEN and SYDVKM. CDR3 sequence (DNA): TGTGCCAGCAGAAGTAGCCTAGCGGGAGTCCATGAGCAGTTCTTC. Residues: CASRSSLAGVHEQFF.

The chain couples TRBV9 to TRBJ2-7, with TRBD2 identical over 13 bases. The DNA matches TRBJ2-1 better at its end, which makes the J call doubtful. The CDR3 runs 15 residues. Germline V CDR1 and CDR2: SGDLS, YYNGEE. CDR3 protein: CASSVGTSGMGEQFF. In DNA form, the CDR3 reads TGTGCCAGCAGCGTCGGGACTAGCGGGATGGGTGAGCAGTTCTTC.

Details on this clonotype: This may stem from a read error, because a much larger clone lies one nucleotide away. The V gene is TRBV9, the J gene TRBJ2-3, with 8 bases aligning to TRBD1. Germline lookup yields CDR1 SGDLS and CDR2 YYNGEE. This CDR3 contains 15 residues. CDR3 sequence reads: CARSVAQGATDTQYF. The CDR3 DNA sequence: TGTGCCAGAAGCGTAGCCCAGGGGGCCACAGATACGCAGTATTTT.

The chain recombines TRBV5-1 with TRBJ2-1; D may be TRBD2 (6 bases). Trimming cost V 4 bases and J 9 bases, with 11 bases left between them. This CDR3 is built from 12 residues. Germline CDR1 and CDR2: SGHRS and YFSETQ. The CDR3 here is CASSAGAGEQFF. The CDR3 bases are TGCGCCAGCAGCGCCGGAGCGGGTGAGCAGTTCTTC.

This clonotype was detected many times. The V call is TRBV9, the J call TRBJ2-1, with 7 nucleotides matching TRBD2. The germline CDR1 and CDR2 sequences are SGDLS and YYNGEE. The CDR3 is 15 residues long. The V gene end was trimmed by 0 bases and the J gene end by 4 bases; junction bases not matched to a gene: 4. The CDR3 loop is CASSVGGGGYNEQFF. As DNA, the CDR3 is TGTGCCAGCAGCGTAGGCGGCGGGGGATACAATGAGCAGTTCTTC.

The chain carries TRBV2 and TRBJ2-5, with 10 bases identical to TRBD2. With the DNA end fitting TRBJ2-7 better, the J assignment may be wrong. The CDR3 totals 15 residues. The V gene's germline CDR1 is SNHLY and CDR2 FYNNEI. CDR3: CASSDVLAGDNEQYF. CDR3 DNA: TGTGCCAGCAGTGATGTGCTAGCGGGAGACAACGAGCAGTACTTC.

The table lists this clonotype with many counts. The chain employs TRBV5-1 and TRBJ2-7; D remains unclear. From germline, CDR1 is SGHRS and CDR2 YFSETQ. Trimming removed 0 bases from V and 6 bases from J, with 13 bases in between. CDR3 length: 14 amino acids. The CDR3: CASSLEVSAAEQYF. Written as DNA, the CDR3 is TGCGCCAGCAGCTTGGAAGTTTCGGCAGCCGAGCAGTACTTC.

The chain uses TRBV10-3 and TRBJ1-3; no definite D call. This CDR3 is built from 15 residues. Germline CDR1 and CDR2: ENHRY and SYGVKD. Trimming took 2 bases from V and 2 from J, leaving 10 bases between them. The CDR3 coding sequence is TGTGCCATCAGTGAGGGCCTGCCTGCTGGAAACACCATATATTTT. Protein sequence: CAISEGLPAGNTIYF.

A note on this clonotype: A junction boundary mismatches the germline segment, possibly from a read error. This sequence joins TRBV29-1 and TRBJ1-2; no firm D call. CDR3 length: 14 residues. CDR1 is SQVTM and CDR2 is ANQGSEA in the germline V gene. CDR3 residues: CSVQDGGRIDGYTF. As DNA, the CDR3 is TGCAGCGTTCAAGATGGCGGCAGGATAGACGGCTACACCTTC.

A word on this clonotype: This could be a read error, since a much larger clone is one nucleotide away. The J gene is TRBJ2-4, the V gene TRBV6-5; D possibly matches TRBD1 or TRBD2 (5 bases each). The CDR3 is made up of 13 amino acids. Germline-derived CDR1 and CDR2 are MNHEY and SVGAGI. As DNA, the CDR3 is TGTGCCGGCAGTTACGGCTACGGGGCTGAGCAGTACTTC. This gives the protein CAGSYGYGAEQYF.

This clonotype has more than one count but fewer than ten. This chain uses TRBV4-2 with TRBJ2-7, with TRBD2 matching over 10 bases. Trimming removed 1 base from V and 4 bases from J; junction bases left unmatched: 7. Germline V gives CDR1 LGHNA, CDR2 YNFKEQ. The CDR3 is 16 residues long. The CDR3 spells CASSQGQAGGDYEQYF. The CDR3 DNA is TGTGCCAGCAGCCAAGGCCAAGCGGGGGGGGATTACGAGCAGTACTTC.

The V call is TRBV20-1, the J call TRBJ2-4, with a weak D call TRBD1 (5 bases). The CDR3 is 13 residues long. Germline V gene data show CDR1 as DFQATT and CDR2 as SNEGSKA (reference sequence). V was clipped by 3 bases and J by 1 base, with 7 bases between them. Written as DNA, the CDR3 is TGCAGTGCTAGCAGGGATGCCAAAAACATTCAGTACTTC. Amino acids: CSASRDAKNIQYF.

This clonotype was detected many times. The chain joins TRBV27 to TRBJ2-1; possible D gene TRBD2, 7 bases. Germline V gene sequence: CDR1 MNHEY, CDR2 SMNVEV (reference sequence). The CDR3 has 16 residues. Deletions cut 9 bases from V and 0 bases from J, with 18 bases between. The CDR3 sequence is CARSGGQGISYNEQFF. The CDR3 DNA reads TGTGCCAGGTCCGGGGGGCAGGGAATCTCCTACAATGAGCAGTTCTTC.

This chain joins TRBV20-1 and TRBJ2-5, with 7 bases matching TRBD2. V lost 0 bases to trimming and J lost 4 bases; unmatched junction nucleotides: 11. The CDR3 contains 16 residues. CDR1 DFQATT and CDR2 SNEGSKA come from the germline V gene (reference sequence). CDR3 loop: CSARDLGGSKRETQYF. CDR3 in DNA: TGCAGTGCTAGAGATCTTGGCGGGAGTAAACGAGAGACCCAGTACTTC.

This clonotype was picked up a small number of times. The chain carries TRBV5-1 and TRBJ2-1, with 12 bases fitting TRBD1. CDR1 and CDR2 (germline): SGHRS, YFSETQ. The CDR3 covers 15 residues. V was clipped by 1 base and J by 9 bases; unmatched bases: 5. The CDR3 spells CASSLWGQGAAEQFF. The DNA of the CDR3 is TGCGCCAGCAGCTTGTGGGGACAGGGGGCTGCTGAGCAGTTCTTC.

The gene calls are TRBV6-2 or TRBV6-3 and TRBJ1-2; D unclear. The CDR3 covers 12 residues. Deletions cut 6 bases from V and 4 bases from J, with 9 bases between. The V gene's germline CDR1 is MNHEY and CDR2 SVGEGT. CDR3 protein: CASRGSIYGYTF. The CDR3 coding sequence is TGTGCCAGCAGGGGCAGTATCTATGGCTACACCTTC.

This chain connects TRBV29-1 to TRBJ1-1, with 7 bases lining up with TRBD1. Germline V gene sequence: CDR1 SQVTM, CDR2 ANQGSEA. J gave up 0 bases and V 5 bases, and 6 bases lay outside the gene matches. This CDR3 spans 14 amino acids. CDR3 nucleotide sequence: TGCAGCGTTTCACCGACAGGGATGAACACTGAAGCTTTCTTT. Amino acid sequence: CSVSPTGMNTEAFF.